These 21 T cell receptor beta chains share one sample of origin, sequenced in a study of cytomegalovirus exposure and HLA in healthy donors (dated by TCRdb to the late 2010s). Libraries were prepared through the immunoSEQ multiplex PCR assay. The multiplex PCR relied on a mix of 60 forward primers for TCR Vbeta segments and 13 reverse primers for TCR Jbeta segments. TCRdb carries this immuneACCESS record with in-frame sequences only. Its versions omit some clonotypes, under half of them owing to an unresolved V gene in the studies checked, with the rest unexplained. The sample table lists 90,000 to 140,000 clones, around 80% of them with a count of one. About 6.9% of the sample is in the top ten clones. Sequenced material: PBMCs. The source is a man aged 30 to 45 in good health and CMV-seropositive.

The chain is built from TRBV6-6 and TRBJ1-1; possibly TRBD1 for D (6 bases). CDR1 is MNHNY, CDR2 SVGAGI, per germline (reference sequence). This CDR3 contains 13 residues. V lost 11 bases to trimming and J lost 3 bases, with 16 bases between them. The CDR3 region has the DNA TGTGCCGCCTGCTTTCCAGGGGACACTGAAGCTTTCTTT. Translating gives CAACFPGDTEAFF.

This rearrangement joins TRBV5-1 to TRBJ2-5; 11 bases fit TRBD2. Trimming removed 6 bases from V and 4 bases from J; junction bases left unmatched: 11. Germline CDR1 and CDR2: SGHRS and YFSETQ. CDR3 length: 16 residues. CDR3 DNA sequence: TGCGCCAGCACCTTAGGGGAGCTAGCGGGGGGAGAGACCCAGTACTTC. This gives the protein CASTLGELAGGETQYF.

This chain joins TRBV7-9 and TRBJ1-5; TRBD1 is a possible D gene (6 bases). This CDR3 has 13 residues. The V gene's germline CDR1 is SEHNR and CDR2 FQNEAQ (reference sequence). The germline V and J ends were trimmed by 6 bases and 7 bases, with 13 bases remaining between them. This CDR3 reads CASSHNRDQPQHF. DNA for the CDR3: TGTGCCAGCAGTCATAACAGGGACCAGCCCCAGCATTTT.

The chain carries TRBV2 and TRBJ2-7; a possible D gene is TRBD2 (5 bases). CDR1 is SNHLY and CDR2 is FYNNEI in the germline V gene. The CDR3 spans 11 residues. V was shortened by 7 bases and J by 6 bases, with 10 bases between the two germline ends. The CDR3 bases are TGTGCCAGCAAAGGACTGGCCGAGCAGTACTTC. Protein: CASKGLAEQYF.

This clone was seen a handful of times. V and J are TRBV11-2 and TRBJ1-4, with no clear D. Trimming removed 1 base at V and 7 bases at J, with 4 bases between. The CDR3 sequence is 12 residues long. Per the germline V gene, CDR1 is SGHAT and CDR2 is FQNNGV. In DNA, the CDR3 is TGTGCCAGCAGCTTAGTAGTTGAAAAACTGTTTTTT. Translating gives CASSLVVEKLFF.

The CDR3 spells CASSLGQGSVEQYF. The CDR3 DNA sequence: TGTGCCAGCAGCTTGGGACAGGGTTCAGTTGAGCAGTACTTC. The chain employs TRBV5-5 and TRBJ2-7, with 7 nucleotides matching TRBD1. V was clipped by 0 bases and J by 7 bases; unmatched bases: 7. The CDR3 consists of 14 residues. Germline V lookup: CDR1 SGHKS, CDR2 YYEKEE (reference sequence). The whole variable domain, remainder taken from reference TRBV5-5 and TRBJ2-7, is DAGVTQSPTHLIKTRGQQVTLRCSPISGHKSVSWYQQVLGQGPQFIFQYYEKEERGRGNFPDRFSARQFPNYSSELNVNALLLGDSALYLCASSLGQGSVEQYFGPGTRLTVT.

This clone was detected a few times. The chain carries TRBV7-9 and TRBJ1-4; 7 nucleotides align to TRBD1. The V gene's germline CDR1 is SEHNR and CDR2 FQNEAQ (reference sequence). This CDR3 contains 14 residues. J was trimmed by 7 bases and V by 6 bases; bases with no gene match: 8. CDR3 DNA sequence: TGTGCCAGCAGTTATGAGGGGGCAGGTGAAAAACTGTTTTTT. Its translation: CASSYEGAGEKLFF.

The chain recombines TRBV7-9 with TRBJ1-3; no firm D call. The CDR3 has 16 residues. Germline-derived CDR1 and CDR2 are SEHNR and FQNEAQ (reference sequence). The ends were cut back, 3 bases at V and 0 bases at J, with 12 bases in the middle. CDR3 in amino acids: CASSFVRESSGNTIYF. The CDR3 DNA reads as TGTGCCAGCAGCTTCGTGAGGGAGAGCTCTGGAAACACCATATATTTT.

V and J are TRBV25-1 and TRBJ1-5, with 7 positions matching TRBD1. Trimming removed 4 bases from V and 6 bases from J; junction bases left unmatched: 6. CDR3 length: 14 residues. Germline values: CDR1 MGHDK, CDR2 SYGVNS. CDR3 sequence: CASSVTGAAQPQHF. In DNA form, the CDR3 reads TGTGCCAGCAGTGTCACAGGGGCGGCTCAGCCCCAGCATTTT.

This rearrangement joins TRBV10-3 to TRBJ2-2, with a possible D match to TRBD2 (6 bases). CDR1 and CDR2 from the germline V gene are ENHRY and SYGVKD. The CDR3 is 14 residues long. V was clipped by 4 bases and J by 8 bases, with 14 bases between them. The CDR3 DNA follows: TGTGCCATCAGTGGGAGGGCGTTGGCTGGGGAGCTGTTTTTT. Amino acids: CAISGRALAGELFF.

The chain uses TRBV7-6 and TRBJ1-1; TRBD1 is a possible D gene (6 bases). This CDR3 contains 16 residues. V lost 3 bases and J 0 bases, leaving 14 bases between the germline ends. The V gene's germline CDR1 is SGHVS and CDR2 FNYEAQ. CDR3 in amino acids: CASSLGHPGMNTEAFF. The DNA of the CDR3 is TGTGCCAGCAGCTTGGGACACCCTGGGATGAACACTGAAGCTTTCTTT.

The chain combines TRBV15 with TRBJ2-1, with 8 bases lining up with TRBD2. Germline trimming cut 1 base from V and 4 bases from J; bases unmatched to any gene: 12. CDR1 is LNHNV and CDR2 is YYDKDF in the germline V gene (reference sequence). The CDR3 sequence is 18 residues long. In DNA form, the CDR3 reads TGTGCCACCAGCAGAGTAGGTGCGGGTAGCGGGGCTTACAATGAGCAGTTCTTC. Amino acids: CATSRVGAGSGAYNEQFF.

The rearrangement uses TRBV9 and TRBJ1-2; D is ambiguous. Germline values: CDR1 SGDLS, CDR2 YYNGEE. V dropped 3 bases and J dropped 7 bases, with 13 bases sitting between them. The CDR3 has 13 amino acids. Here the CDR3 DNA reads TGTGCCAGCAGCGAGGACGGACTCGGTGGCTACACCTTC. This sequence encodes CASSEDGLGGYTF. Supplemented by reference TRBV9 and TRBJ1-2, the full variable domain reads DSGVTQTPKHLITATGQRVTLRCSPRSGDLSVYWYQQSLDQGLQFLIQYYNGEERAKGNILERFSAQQFPDLHSELNLSSLELGDSALYFCASSEDGLGGYTFGSGTRLTVV.

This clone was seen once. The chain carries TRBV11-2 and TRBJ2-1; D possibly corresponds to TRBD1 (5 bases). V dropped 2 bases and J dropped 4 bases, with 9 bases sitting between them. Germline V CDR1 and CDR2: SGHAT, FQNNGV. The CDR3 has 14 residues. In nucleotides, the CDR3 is TGTGCCAGCAGCTTAACACAGGCATACAATGAGCAGTTCTTC. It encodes CASSLTQAYNEQFF.

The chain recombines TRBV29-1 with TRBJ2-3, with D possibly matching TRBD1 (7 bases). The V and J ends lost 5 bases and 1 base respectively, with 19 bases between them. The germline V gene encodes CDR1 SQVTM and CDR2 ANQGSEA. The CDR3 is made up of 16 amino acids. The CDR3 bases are TGCAGCGTTACGCCCCCCGGCAGGGGGGGCACAGATACGCAGTATTTT. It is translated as CSVTPPGRGGTDTQYF.

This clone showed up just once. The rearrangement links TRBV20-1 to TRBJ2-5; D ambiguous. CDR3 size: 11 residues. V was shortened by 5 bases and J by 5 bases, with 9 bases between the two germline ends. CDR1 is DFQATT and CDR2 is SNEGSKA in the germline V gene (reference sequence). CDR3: CSAPHGETQYF. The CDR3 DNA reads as TGCAGTGCTCCCCACGGGGAGACCCAGTACTTC.

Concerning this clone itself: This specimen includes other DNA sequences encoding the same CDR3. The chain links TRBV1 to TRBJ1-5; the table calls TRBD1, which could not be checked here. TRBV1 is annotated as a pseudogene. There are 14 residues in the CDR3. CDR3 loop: CTSSQGAGGQPQHF. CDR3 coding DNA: TGCACCAGCAGCCAGGGGGCAGGGGGCCAGCCCCAGCATTTT.

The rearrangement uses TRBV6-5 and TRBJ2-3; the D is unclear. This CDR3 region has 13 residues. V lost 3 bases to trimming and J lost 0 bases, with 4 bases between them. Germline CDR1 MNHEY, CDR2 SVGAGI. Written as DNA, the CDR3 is TGTGCCAGCAGTTATCGTAGCACAGATACGCAGTATTTT. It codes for CASSYRSTDTQYF.

This chain's CDR3 is CAPGTGDNSPLHF. The CDR3 bases are TGTGCCCCAGGGACAGGGGATAATTCACCCCTCCACTTT. The chain recombines TRBV2 with TRBJ1-6; 10 positions match TRBD1. The CDR3 spans 13 residues. CDR1 is SNHLY, CDR2 FYNNEI, per germline. After removal of 11 bases from V and 5 bases from J, the junction contained 3 bases not matched to a gene.

The CDR3 region has the DNA TGTGCCTGGAGTGTACAGGGGGCCTCCTACGAGCAGTACTTC. Its protein is CAWSVQGASYEQYF. V usage is TRBV30 and J usage is TRBJ2-7; 9 bases map to TRBD1. The CDR3 is 14 amino acids. V was clipped by 0 bases and J by 0 bases; unmatched bases: 0. Germline V gives CDR1 GTSNPN, CDR2 SVGIG (reference sequence).

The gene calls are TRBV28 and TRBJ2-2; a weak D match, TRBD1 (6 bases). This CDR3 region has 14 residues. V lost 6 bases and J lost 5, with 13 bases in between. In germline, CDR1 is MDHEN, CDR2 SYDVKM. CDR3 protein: CASRSGTPTGELFF. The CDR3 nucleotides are TGTGCCAGCAGGTCCGGGACACCGACCGGGGAGCTGTTTTTT.